This is a list of T cell receptor beta chains from one sample in a study of early T cells in non-severe SARS-CoV-2 infection. TCRdb reprocessed the 5' RACE reads via MiXCR and lists one record per CDR3 protein. The top ten clones hold less than 15% of a sample with some 34,000 distinct CDR3 sequences, about 7% of them seen once. Sequencing used whole blood, obtained at baseline. All receptors come from an adult who was a healthcare worker with PCR-confirmed SARS-CoV-2 infection or an uninfected control (not recorded which). Both conserved end residues are part of each CDR3. Fields, in order: clone size, D gene, V gene, J gene, CDR3 DNA, CDR3 protein. D genes are given only for firm matches. Only part of the rows carry a size: once, few, many, or a class if the clone is expanded.

clone_size: many
d_call: NA
v_call: TRBV6-2/TRBV6-3
j_call: TRBJ2-7
cdr3_nt: TGTGCCAGCAGTGACACAGGGTTCGGCGAGCAGTACTTC
cdr3_aa: CASSDTGFGEQYF

clone_size: few
d_call: TRBD2
v_call: TRBV20-1
j_call: TRBJ2-7
cdr3_nt: TGCAGTGCCGTTAGCGGGAGTTTTTACGAGCAGTACTTC
cdr3_aa: CSAVSGSFYEQYF

clone_size: NA
d_call: TRBD2
v_call: TRBV7-3
j_call: TRBJ2-7
cdr3_nt: TGTGCCAGCAGCTTATCAGCGGGAGGGTCTTACGAGCAGTACTTC
cdr3_aa: CASSLSAGGSYEQYF

clone_size: NA
d_call: TRBD1
v_call: TRBV7-2
j_call: TRBJ2-3
cdr3_nt: TGTGCCAGCAGTCTGACAGGGGGCGGCACAGATACGCAGTATTTT
cdr3_aa: CASSLTGGGTDTQYF

clone_size: medium-sized
d_call: TRBD1
v_call: TRBV20-1
j_call: TRBJ2-5
cdr3_nt: TGCAGTGCCTTACAGGGGGCGCCTGAGACCCAGTACTTC
cdr3_aa: CSALQGAPETQYF

clone_size: NA
d_call: TRBD1
v_call: TRBV6-2/TRBV6-3
j_call: TRBJ2-7
cdr3_nt: TGTGCCAGCAGCGACAGGGACGAGCAGTACTTC
cdr3_aa: CASSDRDEQYF

clone_size: many
d_call: TRBD1
v_call: TRBV20-1
j_call: TRBJ2-2
cdr3_nt: TGCAGTGCCCCAGACAGGGGTTCCGGGGAGCTGTTTTTT
cdr3_aa: CSAPDRGSGELFF

clone_size: many
d_call: TRBD2
v_call: TRBV7-2
j_call: TRBJ2-3
cdr3_nt: TGTGCCAGCAGCTTAGTGGGCGGGAGGGCCCCAGATACGCAGTATTTT
cdr3_aa: CASSLVGGRAPDTQYF

clone_size: many
d_call: TRBD1
v_call: TRBV9
j_call: TRBJ1-1
cdr3_nt: TGTGCCAGCAGCCCCAACAGGGGAGGCACTGAAGCTTTCTTT
cdr3_aa: CASSPNRGGTEAFF

clone_size: few
d_call: NA
v_call: TRBV12-3/TRBV12-4
j_call: TRBJ2-2
cdr3_nt: TGTGCCAGCAGTTTAGGCTTAACCGGGGAGCTGTTTTTT
cdr3_aa: CASSLGLTGELFF

clone_size: once
d_call: TRBD2
v_call: TRBV7-8
j_call: TRBJ2-1
cdr3_nt: TGTGCCAGCAGCTCTAGCGGGGGGACAGCGCCCAATGAGCAGTTCTTC
cdr3_aa: CASSSSGGTAPNEQFF

clone_size: NA
d_call: NA
v_call: TRBV19
j_call: TRBJ2-5
cdr3_nt: TGTGCCAGTAGGGGGACGGACCAAGAGACCCAGTACTTC
cdr3_aa: CASRGTDQETQYF

clone_size: many
d_call: NA
v_call: TRBV7-2
j_call: TRBJ2-4
cdr3_nt: TGTGCCAGCAGCTTAGCTTCGGTCACAGTTGTAGCCAAAAACATTCAGTACTTC
cdr3_aa: CASSLASVTVVAKNIQYF

clone_size: NA
d_call: TRBD1
v_call: TRBV28
j_call: TRBJ2-3
cdr3_nt: TGTGCCAGCAGTCGACAGGGGAGCACAGATACGCAGTATTTT
cdr3_aa: CASSRQGSTDTQYF

clone_size: many
d_call: NA
v_call: TRBV18
j_call: TRBJ2-5
cdr3_nt: TGTGCCAGCTCACCACCGGTACAGGAACTCCAAGAGACCCAGTACTTC
cdr3_aa: CASSPPVQELQETQYF

clone_size: NA
d_call: TRBD2
v_call: TRBV5-1
j_call: TRBJ2-1
cdr3_nt: TGCGCCAGCAGCGGCCGCAAGACCGGGACTACCGCCTACAATGAGCAGTTCTTC
cdr3_aa: CASSGRKTGTTAYNEQFF

clone_size: NA
d_call: NA
v_call: TRBV7-6
j_call: TRBJ1-5
cdr3_nt: TGTGCTCAAGCGGGGGGTGGGAATCAGCCCCAGCATTTT
cdr3_aa: CAQAGGGNQPQHF

clone_size: many
d_call: NA
v_call: TRBV6-1
j_call: TRBJ2-3
cdr3_nt: TGTGCCAGCAGTGTAGTGACAGATACGCAGTATTTT
cdr3_aa: CASSVVTDTQYF

clone_size: NA
d_call: NA
v_call: TRBV20-1
j_call: TRBJ1-2
cdr3_nt: TGCAGTGCTAATCGGGGAGGTTATGGCTACACCTTC
cdr3_aa: CSANRGGYGYTF

clone_size: NA
d_call: TRBD2
v_call: TRBV12-3/TRBV12-4
j_call: TRBJ2-1
cdr3_nt: TGTGCCAGCAGTTCACTAGCGGGAGGAATAAGTGAGCAGTTCTTC
cdr3_aa: CASSSLAGGISEQFF

clone_size: NA
d_call: TRBD2
v_call: TRBV6-2/TRBV6-3
j_call: TRBJ2-2
cdr3_nt: TGTGCCAGCAGTTACCGCGTGGGGAGCGGGAGTGACACCGGGGAGCTGTTTTTT
cdr3_aa: CASSYRVGSGSDTGELFF

clone_size: many
d_call: TRBD2
v_call: TRBV3-1
j_call: TRBJ2-7
cdr3_nt: TGTGCCAGCAGCCACCAACTAGCGAGGGAGCAGTACTTC
cdr3_aa: CASSHQLAREQYF

clone_size: NA
d_call: TRBD2
v_call: TRBV7-9
j_call: TRBJ2-5
cdr3_nt: TGTGCCAGCAGCCCAAGACTAGCGGAGCAACAAGAGACCCAGTACTTC
cdr3_aa: CASSPRLAEQQETQYF

clone_size: few
d_call: TRBD1
v_call: TRBV7-9
j_call: TRBJ2-1
cdr3_nt: TGTGCCAGCAGCGCAATCCAGGGGGCCTCCTACAATGAGCAGTTCTTC
cdr3_aa: CASSAIQGASYNEQFF

clone_size: many
d_call: NA
v_call: TRBV5-5
j_call: TRBJ1-2
cdr3_nt: TGTGCCAGCAGCTTCGGAAACTATGGCTACACCTTC
cdr3_aa: CASSFGNYGYTF

clone_size: few
d_call: TRBD2
v_call: TRBV24-1
j_call: TRBJ2-5
cdr3_nt: TGTGCCACCAGGGACGGGAGGCGAGAGACCCAGTACTTC
cdr3_aa: CATRDGRRETQYF

clone_size: NA
d_call: NA
v_call: TRBV27
j_call: TRBJ1-5
cdr3_nt: TGTGCCAGCAGTCCCATCTCTGGGGATTTGAGCAATCAGCCCCAGCATTTT
cdr3_aa: CASSPISGDLSNQPQHF

clone_size: few
d_call: NA
v_call: TRBV20-1
j_call: TRBJ1-1
cdr3_nt: TGCAGTGCCGCCTCCCCGTCCGCCCCGGTCACTGAAGCTTTCTTT
cdr3_aa: CSAASPSAPVTEAFF

clone_size: NA
d_call: TRBD2
v_call: TRBV10-3
j_call: TRBJ2-2
cdr3_nt: TGTGCCATCAGTGGACTAGCGGGAAACACCGGGGAGCTGTTTTTT
cdr3_aa: CAISGLAGNTGELFF

clone_size: many
d_call: TRBD2
v_call: TRBV12-3/TRBV12-4
j_call: TRBJ2-1
cdr3_nt: TGTGCCAGCATGGTGGGTGCGGGAGGCCGCTCCTACAATGAGCAGTTCTTC
cdr3_aa: CASMVGAGGRSYNEQFF

clone_size: many
d_call: NA
v_call: TRBV24-1
j_call: TRBJ1-4
cdr3_nt: TGTGCCACCAGTGCGGGGGGAGGACCTGATGAAAAACTGTTTTTT
cdr3_aa: CATSAGGGPDEKLFF

clone_size: many
d_call: NA
v_call: TRBV20-1
j_call: TRBJ2-1
cdr3_nt: TGCAGTGCTAGAGTACCCCGGCTAGCCGGGAATGAGCAGTTCTTC
cdr3_aa: CSARVPRLAGNEQFF

clone_size: many
d_call: NA
v_call: TRBV4-1
j_call: TRBJ1-1
cdr3_nt: TGCGCCAGCAGCCAAGATCAGGAGAGGGAAGCTTTCTTT
cdr3_aa: CASSQDQEREAFF

clone_size: few
d_call: NA
v_call: TRBV24-1
j_call: TRBJ2-3
cdr3_nt: TGTGCCACCAGTGATTTCACAGATACGCAGTATTTT
cdr3_aa: CATSDFTDTQYF

clone_size: many
d_call: NA
v_call: TRBV19
j_call: TRBJ1-1
cdr3_nt: TGTGCCAGTAGCCTCACGCGTGGGAACACTGAAGCTTTCTTT
cdr3_aa: CASSLTRGNTEAFF

clone_size: few
d_call: NA
v_call: TRBV5-1
j_call: TRBJ1-1
cdr3_nt: TGCGCCAGCGGTGGGCAAGCCACTGAAGCTTTCTTT
cdr3_aa: CASGGQATEAFF

clone_size: NA
d_call: NA
v_call: TRBV6-1
j_call: TRBJ2-3
cdr3_nt: TGTGCCAGCAGTGAACCTCTAGCAGGGTCCACAGATACGCAGTATTTT
cdr3_aa: CASSEPLAGSTDTQYF

clone_size: few
d_call: NA
v_call: TRBV2
j_call: TRBJ2-1
cdr3_nt: TGTGCCAGCAGTGAAGCGATCATGAGCTCCTACAATGAGCAGTTCTTC
cdr3_aa: CASSEAIMSSYNEQFF

clone_size: few
d_call: TRBD2
v_call: TRBV14
j_call: TRBJ2-1
cdr3_nt: TGTGCCAGCAGCCAGCTGAGGACTAGCGGCAACAATGAGCAGTTCTTC
cdr3_aa: CASSQLRTSGNNEQFF

clone_size: many
d_call: TRBD2
v_call: TRBV20-1
j_call: TRBJ2-1
cdr3_nt: TGCAGTGCTAGATCCCTGGCAACGGGACTAGAAATAAAGCAGTTCTTC
cdr3_aa: CSARSLATGLEIKQFF

clone_size: many
d_call: NA
v_call: TRBV29-1
j_call: TRBJ1-1
cdr3_nt: TGCAGCGTTGTGGTGAACACTGAAGCTTTCTTT
cdr3_aa: CSVVVNTEAFF

clone_size: many
d_call: NA
v_call: TRBV27
j_call: TRBJ2-5
cdr3_nt: TGTGCCAGCAGTTTATCACGACAGCAAGAGACCCAGTACTTC
cdr3_aa: CASSLSRQQETQYF

clone_size: NA
d_call: NA
v_call: TRBV29-1
j_call: TRBJ2-7
cdr3_nt: TGCAGCGCCACGGCGGGCGTGAGTCTATCGGGGGAGCAGTACTTC
cdr3_aa: CSATAGVSLSGEQYF

clone_size: NA
d_call: NA
v_call: TRBV6-2/TRBV6-3
j_call: TRBJ2-1
cdr3_nt: TGTGCCAGCAGTTACTTGGGACCGGGGAATGAGCAGTTCTTC
cdr3_aa: CASSYLGPGNEQFF

clone_size: many
d_call: NA
v_call: TRBV19
j_call: TRBJ2-1
cdr3_nt: TGTGCCAGTAGTATGTTTGGGTCCGGCGGGATGTACAATGAGCAGTTCTTC
cdr3_aa: CASSMFGSGGMYNEQFF

clone_size: many
d_call: NA
v_call: TRBV5-1
j_call: TRBJ2-4
cdr3_nt: TGCGCCAGCAGCTTGGGGGGCCGTTTAGACATTCAGTACTTC
cdr3_aa: CASSLGGRLDIQYF

clone_size: few
d_call: TRBD2
v_call: TRBV12-3/TRBV12-4
j_call: TRBJ2-7
cdr3_nt: TGTGCCAGCAGCCCGGGACTAGCGACCTACGAGCAGTACTTC
cdr3_aa: CASSPGLATYEQYF

clone_size: few
d_call: NA
v_call: TRBV6-2/TRBV6-3
j_call: TRBJ2-7
cdr3_nt: TGTGCCAGCAGTTACTCCACCTACGAGCAGTACTTC
cdr3_aa: CASSYSTYEQYF

clone_size: NA
d_call: NA
v_call: TRBV12-3/TRBV12-4
j_call: TRBJ1-1
cdr3_nt: TGTGCCAGCAGTACACGACCAGAGGGGGCTGAAGCTTTCTTT
cdr3_aa: CASSTRPEGAEAFF

clone_size: NA
d_call: TRBD2
v_call: TRBV5-1
j_call: TRBJ2-3
cdr3_nt: TGCGCCAGCAGCTTGGCAACTAGCGGGACGGGAGATACGCAGTATTTT
cdr3_aa: CASSLATSGTGDTQYF

clone_size: many
d_call: NA
v_call: TRBV18
j_call: TRBJ1-1
cdr3_nt: TGTGCCAGCTCTGTGGTCGAGGGGGGAAACACTGAAGCTTTCTTT
cdr3_aa: CASSVVEGGNTEAFF

clone_size: NA
d_call: TRBD1
v_call: TRBV6-2/TRBV6-3
j_call: TRBJ2-7
cdr3_nt: TGTGCCAGCAGTTACGCGGGACAGGGGGCAGACGAGCAGTACTTC
cdr3_aa: CASSYAGQGADEQYF

clone_size: NA
d_call: TRBD2
v_call: TRBV28
j_call: TRBJ2-1
cdr3_nt: TGTGCCAGCAGTGGAACCGGGACTAGCGCGTACAATGAGCAGTTCTTC
cdr3_aa: CASSGTGTSAYNEQFF

clone_size: many
d_call: NA
v_call: TRBV7-9
j_call: TRBJ1-1
cdr3_nt: TGTGCCGGTACCCCGGGGGTCAACACTGAAGCTTTCTTT
cdr3_aa: CAGTPGVNTEAFF

clone_size: few
d_call: NA
v_call: TRBV28
j_call: TRBJ2-7
cdr3_nt: TGTGCCAGCAGTTTAGTGTCACGGGACGAGCAGTACTTC
cdr3_aa: CASSLVSRDEQYF